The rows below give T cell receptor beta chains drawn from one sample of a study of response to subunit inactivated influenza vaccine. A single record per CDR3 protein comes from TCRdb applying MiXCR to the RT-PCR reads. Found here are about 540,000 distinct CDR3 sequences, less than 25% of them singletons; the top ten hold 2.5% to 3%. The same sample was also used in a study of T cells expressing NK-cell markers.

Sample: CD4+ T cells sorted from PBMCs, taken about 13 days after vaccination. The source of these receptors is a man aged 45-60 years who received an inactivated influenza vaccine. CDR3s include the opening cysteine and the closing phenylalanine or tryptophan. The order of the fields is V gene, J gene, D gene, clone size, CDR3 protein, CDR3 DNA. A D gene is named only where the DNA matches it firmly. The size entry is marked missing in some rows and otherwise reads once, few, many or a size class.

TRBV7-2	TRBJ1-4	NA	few	CASSLIPSITNEKLFF	TGTGCCAGCAGCTTAATACCCAGTATTACTAATGAAAAACTGTTTTTT
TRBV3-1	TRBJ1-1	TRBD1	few	CASSQGTGGLDTEAFF	TGTGCCAGCAGCCAAGGGACAGGGGGGTTGGACACTGAAGCTTTCTTT
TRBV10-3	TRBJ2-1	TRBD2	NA	CAIRSGGGTYNEQFF	TGTGCCATCAGGAGCGGGGGGGGTACCTACAATGAGCAGTTCTTC
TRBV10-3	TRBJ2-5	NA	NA	CATGAQIDQETQYF	TGTGCCACTGGGGCGCAGATCGACCAAGAGACCCAGTACTTC
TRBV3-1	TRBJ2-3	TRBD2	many	CASHAGAYPTDTQYF	TGTGCCAGCCATGCGGGAGCGTACCCCACAGATACGCAGTATTTT
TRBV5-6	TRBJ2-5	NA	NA	CASSSRRGSWETQYF	TGTGCCAGCAGCTCCCGTCGGGGGTCATGGGAGACCCAGTACTTC
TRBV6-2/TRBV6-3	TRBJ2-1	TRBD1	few	CASSTKQGAAFNEQFF	TGTGCCAGCAGCACTAAACAGGGGGCGGCCTTCAATGAGCAGTTCTTC
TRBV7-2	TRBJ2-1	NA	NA	CASSLAGRAPEQFF	TGTGCCAGCAGCTTAGCGGGACGTGCCCCGGAGCAGTTCTTC
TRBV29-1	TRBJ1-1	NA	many	CSVTTGLNTEAFF	TGCAGCGTAACGACAGGACTGAACACTGAAGCTTTCTTT
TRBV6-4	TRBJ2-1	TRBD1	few	CASSEDTGGSYNEQFF	TGTGCCAGCAGTGAAGATACAGGGGGCTCCTACAATGAGCAGTTCTTC
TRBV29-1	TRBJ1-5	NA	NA	CSAAGGGNQPQHF	TGCAGCGCGGCGGGAGGCGGCAATCAGCCCCAGCATTTT
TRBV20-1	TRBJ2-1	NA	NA	CSASPSYNEQFF	TGCAGTGCTAGTCCAAGTTACAATGAGCAGTTCTTC
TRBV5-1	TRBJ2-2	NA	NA	CASSWQTNTGELFF	TGCGCCAGCAGCTGGCAAACGAACACCGGGGAGCTGTTTTTT
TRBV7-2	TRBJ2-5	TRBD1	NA	CASSLRQGTETQYF	TGTGCCAGCAGCCTACGACAGGGGACAGAGACCCAGTACTTC
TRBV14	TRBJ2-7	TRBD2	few	CASSQDPTSGGRYEQYF	TGTGCCAGCAGCCAAGATCCTACTAGCGGGGGCAGATACGAGCAGTACTTC
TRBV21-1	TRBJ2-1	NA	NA	CASSIAGEQNNEQFF	TGTGCCAGCAGCATAGCGGGGGAACAAAACAATGAGCAGTTCTTC